The present T cell receptor beta chain was sequenced within a study of regulatory T cells in long-lasting Graves disease. Findings and caveats of the study: Persistent patients shared 2,741 public clonotypes among themselves. Newly diagnosed patients shared fewer, at some 900. Among samples with persistent disease, TRBV28, TRBJ1-2 and TRBJ2-5 were favored.

According to the study, TCR beta libraries were built with iRepertoire HTBI primers and CDR3-region Arm-PCR. TCRdb reprocessed the multiplex PCR reads with MiXCR, giving one entry per CDR3 protein. The table records more than 650,000 distinct CDR3 sequences, 25% to 35% of them present only once. Time point noted: persistent/refractory GD, antithyroid drugs over 5 years with positive TRAb. Isolated PBMC RNA provided the starting material for the TCR library. Recruitment took place at an endocrinology department in Xi'an, China. A roughly 10-milliliter sample of peripheral blood was drawn into EDTA tubes. The germline V and J ends were trimmed by 6 bases and 0 bases, with 12 bases remaining between them. The germline V gene has CDR1 DFQATT and CDR2 SNEGSKA (reference sequence). There are 15 residues in the CDR3. This clonotype was seen a few times. The antigen is undetermined.

The specimen was peripheral blood mononuclear cells (PBMCs), collected when the disease was refractory, from a patient treated with antithyroid drugs. The genes are TRBV20-1 and TRBJ2-6; no clear D gene. The sequence was collected from a female donor with Graves disease. The CDR3 reads CSARPLTSGANVLTF. The CDR3 nucleotides are TGCAGTGCAAGACCCCTTACCTCTGGGGCCAACGTCCTGACTTTC.